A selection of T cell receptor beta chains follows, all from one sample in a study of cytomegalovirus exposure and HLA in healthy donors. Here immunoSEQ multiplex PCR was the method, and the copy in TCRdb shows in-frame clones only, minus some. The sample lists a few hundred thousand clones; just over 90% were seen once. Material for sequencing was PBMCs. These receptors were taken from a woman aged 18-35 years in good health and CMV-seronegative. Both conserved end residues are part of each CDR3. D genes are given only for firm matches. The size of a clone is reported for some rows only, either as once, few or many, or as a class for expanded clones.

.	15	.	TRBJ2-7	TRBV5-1	CASSLIRDTSYEQYF	TGCGCCAGCAGCTTGATCCGGGACACCTCCTACGAGCAGTACTTC
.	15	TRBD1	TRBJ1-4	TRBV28	CASIPEPGQPEKLFF	TGTGCCAGCATCCCCGAACCGGGACAGCCTGAAAAACTGTTTTTT
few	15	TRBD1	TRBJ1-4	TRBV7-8	CASSWGDSGNEKLFF	TGTGCCAGCAGCTGGGGGGACAGCGGGAATGAAAAACTGTTTTTT
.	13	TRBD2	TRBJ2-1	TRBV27	CASSLVAGGRQFF	TGTGCCAGCAGTTTGGTAGCGGGAGGTCGGCAGTTCTTC
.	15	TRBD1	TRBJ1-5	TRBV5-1	CASSLGDRDNQPQHF	TGCGCCAGCAGCTTGGGGGACAGGGATAATCAGCCCCAGCATTTT
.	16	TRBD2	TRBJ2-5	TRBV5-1	CASSPQNSGAQETQYF	TGCGCCAGCAGCCCCCAAAATAGCGGGGCCCAAGAGACCCAGTACTTC
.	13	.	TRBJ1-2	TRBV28	CASSKPSGGGYTF	TGTGCCAGCAGTAAGCCCTCCGGGGGTGGCTACACCTTC
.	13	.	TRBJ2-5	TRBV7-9	CASSYQYQETQYF	TGTGCCAGCAGCTATCAGTACCAAGAGACCCAGTACTTC
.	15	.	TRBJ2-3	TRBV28	CASSLSSRSTDTQYF	TGTGCCAGCAGTTTGTCTAGCCGAAGCACAGATACGCAGTATTTT
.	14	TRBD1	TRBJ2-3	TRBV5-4	CASSQDRVGDTQYF	TGTGCCAGCAGCCAGGACAGGGTGGGAGATACGCAGTATTTT
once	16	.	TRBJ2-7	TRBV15	CATSRDWRLLTYEQYF	TGTGCCACCAGCAGAGATTGGAGGCTATTAACCTACGAGCAGTACTTC
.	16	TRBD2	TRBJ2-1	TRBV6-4	CASSDSASGSANEQFF	TGTGCCAGCAGTGACTCGGCTAGCGGGAGTGCCAATGAGCAGTTCTTC
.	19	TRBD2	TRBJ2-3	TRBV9	CASSVGRAGGGTSTDTQYF	TGTGCCAGCAGCGTAGGACGAGCGGGAGGTGGGACTAGCACAGATACGCAGTATTTT
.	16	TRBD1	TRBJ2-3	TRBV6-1	CASSDRGQTLIATQYF	TGTGCCAGCAGTGATAGGGGACAGACCCTAATCGCTACGCAGTATTTT
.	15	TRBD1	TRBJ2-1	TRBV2	CASSPTGGSYNEQFF	TGTGCCAGCAGTCCTACAGGGGGCTCCTACAATGAGCAGTTCTTC
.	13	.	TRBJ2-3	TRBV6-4	CASSVSGWDTQYF	TGTGCCAGCAGTGTGTCAGGCTGGGATACGCAGTATTTT
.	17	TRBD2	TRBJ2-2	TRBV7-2	CASSLAIGLAGGPGSPF	TGTGCCAGCAGCTTAGCGATTGGACTAGCGGGAGGGCCGGGGAGCCCCTTT
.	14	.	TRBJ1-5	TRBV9	CASSVVGWGQPQHF	TGTGCCAGCAGCGTAGTGGGTTGGGGCCAGCCCCAGCATTTT
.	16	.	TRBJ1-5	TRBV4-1	CASSPQNGASNQPQHF	TGCGCCAGCAGCCCCCAGAATGGAGCTAGCAATCAGCCCCAGCATTTT
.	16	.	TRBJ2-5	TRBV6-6	CASSYSTRGTQGAQYF	TGTGCCAGCAGTTACTCGACCCGCGGGACCCAGGGGGCCCAGTACTTC
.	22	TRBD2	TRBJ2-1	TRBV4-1	CASTPTKGTSVPGRGSYNEQFF	TGCGCCAGCACCCCCACAAAGGGGACTAGCGTACCAGGAAGGGGGTCCTACAATGAGCAGTTCTTC
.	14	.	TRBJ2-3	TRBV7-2	CASSPTGGPDTQYF	TGTGCCAGCAGCCCGACCGGGGGGCCAGATACGCAGTATTTT
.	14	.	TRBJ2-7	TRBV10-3	CAISEGGLSYEQYF	TGTGCCATCAGTGAGGGGGGACTGTCCTACGAGCAGTACTTC
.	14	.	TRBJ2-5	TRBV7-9	CASSLSRNQETQYF	TGTGCCAGCAGTCTCTCCAGAAACCAAGAGACCCAGTACTTC
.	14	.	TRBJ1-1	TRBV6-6	CASSSGTTNTEAFF	TGTGCCAGCAGTTCCGGGACAACGAACACTGAAGCTTTCTTT
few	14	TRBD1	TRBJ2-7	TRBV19	CASSPSTGGYEQYF	TGTGCCAGTAGTCCCTCGACAGGGGGCTACGAGCAGTACTTC
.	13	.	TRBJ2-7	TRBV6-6	CASSPRGPYEQYF	TGTGCCAGCAGCCCACGAGGTCCCTACGAGCAGTACTTC
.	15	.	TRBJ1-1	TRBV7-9	CASSLDPSGLTEAFF	TGTGCCAGCAGCTTAGACCCTTCTGGGCTCACTGAAGCTTTCTTT